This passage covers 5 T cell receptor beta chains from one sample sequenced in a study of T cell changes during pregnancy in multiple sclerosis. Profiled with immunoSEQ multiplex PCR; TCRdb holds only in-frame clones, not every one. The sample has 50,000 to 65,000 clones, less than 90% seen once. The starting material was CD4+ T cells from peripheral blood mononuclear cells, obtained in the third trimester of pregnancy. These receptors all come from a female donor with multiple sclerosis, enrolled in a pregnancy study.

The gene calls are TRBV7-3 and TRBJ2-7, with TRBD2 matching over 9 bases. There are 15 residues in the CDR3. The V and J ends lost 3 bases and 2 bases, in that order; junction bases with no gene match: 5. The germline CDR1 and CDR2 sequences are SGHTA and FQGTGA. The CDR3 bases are TGTGCCAGCAGCTTTGGAGCGGGGGGCGCCTACGAGCAGTACTTC. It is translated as CASSFGAGGAYEQYF.

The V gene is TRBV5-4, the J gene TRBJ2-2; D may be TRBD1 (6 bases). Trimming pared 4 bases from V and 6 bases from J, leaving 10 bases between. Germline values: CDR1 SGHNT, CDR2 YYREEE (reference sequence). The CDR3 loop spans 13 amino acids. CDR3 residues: CASSVDRSGELFF. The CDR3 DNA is TGTGCCAGCAGCGTCGACAGGTCCGGGGAGCTGTTTTTT.

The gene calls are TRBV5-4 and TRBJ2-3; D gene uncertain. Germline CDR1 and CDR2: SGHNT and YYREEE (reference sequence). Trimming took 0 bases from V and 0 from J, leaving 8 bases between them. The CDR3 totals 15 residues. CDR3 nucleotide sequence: TGTGCCAGCAGCTTGGACAGAGTTAGCACAGATACGCAGTATTTT. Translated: CASSLDRVSTDTQYF.

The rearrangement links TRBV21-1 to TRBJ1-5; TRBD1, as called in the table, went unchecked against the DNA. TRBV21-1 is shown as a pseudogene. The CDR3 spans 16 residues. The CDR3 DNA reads TGTGCCAGCAGCAGGGGCGGACAACCGAGCAATCAGCCCCAGCATTTT. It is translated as CASSRGGQPSNQPQHF.

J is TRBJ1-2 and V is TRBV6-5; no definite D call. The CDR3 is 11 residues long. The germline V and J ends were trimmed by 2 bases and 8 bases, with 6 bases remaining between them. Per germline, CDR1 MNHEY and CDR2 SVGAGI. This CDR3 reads CASSYGEGYTF. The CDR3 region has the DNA TGTGCCAGCAGTTACGGAGAAGGCTACACCTTC.